The clone carrying this T cell receptor (beta chain) was counted between two and nine times. What it recognizes is unknown. V lost 4 bases and J lost 5; bases outside the gene matches: 3. The CDR3 spans 13 residues. Germline CDR1 and CDR2: SGHRS and YFSETQ. This sample is part of a study of blood T cells in healthy people across ages. Notes on the study in general: Strong correlation was found linking TCR beta diversity to naive T cell percentage.

Combining a sample-barcoded 5' primer with a J-beta primer mix, a second PCR ran for roughly 6 to 12 cycles. The authors tagged each cDNA molecule using a template-switch adaptor with 12 random nucleotides. TCRdb ran MiXCR on the 5' RACE reads and lists one entry per CDR3 protein. The sample yields some 760,000 distinct CDR3 sequences, approximately 25% seen once. Separately, the same data were catalogued under a study of T cells of mothers and their children. That study adds: The TCR beta CDR3 read count exceeded 9.5 million for each mother and was several million for each child.

This rearrangement joins TRBV5-1 to TRBJ2-5, with 9 positions matching TRBD1. The sample consisted of blood. The clonotype originates from a boy aged 10-17 years in good health. The CDR3 reads CASSGGTGETQYF. DNA of the CDR3: TGCGCCAGCAGCGGAGGGACAGGGGAGACCCAGTACTTC.